The next 13 T cell receptor beta chains were all read from a single sample in a study of blood T cell repertoires in COVID-19. TCRdb keeps only in-frame clones here, not all; method: immunoSEQ multiplex PCR. The table has about 100,000 clones, 92% seen once. Source material: peripheral blood. The receptors shown here come from a man between 65 and 79 years old with acute or convalescent COVID-19.

V usage is TRBV2 and J usage is TRBJ1-1; TRBD1 might be the D (6 bases). Germline V gene sequence: CDR1 SNHLY, CDR2 FYNNEI. Trimming took off 8 bases at V and 4 bases at J, with 14 bases between the two ends. CDR3 length equals 13 residues. In DNA form, the CDR3 reads TGTGCCAGCCACCTAGAAGGGGGCACTGAAGCTTTCTTT. It specifies CASHLEGGTEAFF.

CDR3 nucleotides: TGTGCCAGCAGTGTTCGACAGCTAGGGCTGGATTCACCCCTCCACTTT. As protein: CASSVRQLGLDSPLHF. The gene calls are TRBV2 and TRBJ1-6; D is possibly TRBD1 (5 bases). This CDR3 is 16 amino acids long. The V gene's germline CDR1 is SNHLY and CDR2 FYNNEI. Deletions cut 4 bases from V and 8 bases from J, with 18 bases between.

The chain couples TRBV7-7 to TRBJ2-1; a weak D match, TRBD1 (6 bases). This CDR3 has 15 residues. The germline V and J ends were trimmed by 4 bases and 0 bases, with 10 bases remaining between them. CDR1 is SSHAT and CDR2 is FNYEAQ in the germline V gene (reference sequence). The DNA for the CDR3 is TGTGCCAGCAGCTCTACAGGGAGCTCCTACAATGAGCAGTTCTTC. Protein: CASSSTGSSYNEQFF.

The V call is TRBV6-5, the J call TRBJ2-7, with 8 bases matching TRBD2. With 6 bases clipped from V and 1 base from J, the junction kept 5 bases outside the gene matches. This CDR3 comprises 14 residues. Germline V gene lookup returns CDR1 MNHEY and CDR2 SVGAGI. CDR3 in DNA: TGTGCCAGCAGACCGGGACTAGGATCCTACGAGCAGTACTTC. Encoded protein: CASRPGLGSYEQYF.

The rearrangement links TRBV28 to TRBJ2-7; D may be TRBD1 (5 bases). This CDR3 is 13 amino acids long. CDR1 is MDHEN, CDR2 SYDVKM, per germline. The V and J ends lost 6 bases and 0 bases respectively, with 9 bases between them. CDR3 residues: CASRDTSSYEQYF. As DNA, the CDR3 is TGTGCCAGCAGGGACACGAGCTCCTACGAGCAGTACTTC.

The genes are TRBV7-6 and TRBJ1-2; the match to TRBD1 covers 9 bases. This CDR3 has 15 residues. The V gene's germline CDR1 is SGHVS and CDR2 FNYEAQ. V lost 2 bases to trimming and J lost 6 bases; unmatched junction nucleotides: 7. DNA for the CDR3: TGTGCCAGCAGCTTAATCACAGGGGGCCTGGATGGCTACACCTTC. Translating gives CASSLITGGLDGYTF.

The genes are TRBV15 and TRBJ1-1, with D unclear. From germline, CDR1 is LNHNV and CDR2 YYDKDF (reference sequence). V dropped 0 bases and J dropped 4 bases, with 6 bases sitting between them. CDR3 length equals 13 residues. The CDR3 nucleotides are TGTGCCACCAGCAGAGAAGAGGGCACTGAAGCTTTCTTT. Translation: CATSREEGTEAFF.

The V call is TRBV5-5, the J call TRBJ2-5; 12 nucleotides match TRBD2. J lost 3 bases, V lost 0 bases, and 6 bases had no gene match. Germline CDR1 and CDR2: SGHKS and YYEKEE (reference sequence). The CDR3 runs 17 residues. CDR3 region: CASSLELSSGGEETQYF. Written as DNA, the CDR3 is TGTGCCAGCAGCTTGGAGCTGTCTAGCGGGGGGGAAGAGACCCAGTACTTC.

The chain combines TRBV3-1 (or the pseudogene TRBV3-2) with TRBJ1-1; D is possibly TRBD1 (5 bases). The germline V gene encodes CDR1 LGHDT and CDR2 YNNKEL (reference sequence). The V end was cut by 1 base, the J end by 12 bases, with 21 bases between. There are 15 residues in the CDR3. The DNA for the CDR3 is TGTGCCAGCAGCCAAGGGAAGTTTCCGACAGTCCCTACTTTCTTT. It yields the protein CASSQGKFPTVPTFF.

Only a few counts were recorded for this clone. The genes are TRBV3-1 (or the pseudogene TRBV3-2) and TRBJ1-2, with a tentative D call TRBD1 (6 bases). Germline values: CDR1 LGHDT, CDR2 YNNKEL (reference sequence). The CDR3 runs 14 residues. V lost 3 bases and J lost 11, with 19 bases in between. CDR3 amino acids: CASSQEDRQGLYTF. The CDR3 DNA follows: TGTGCCAGCAGCCAGGAGGATCGGCAGGGGTTATACACCTTC.

V usage is TRBV7-5 and J usage is TRBJ1-4; the table's D gene call, TRBD1, was not cross checked with the DNA. TRBV7-5 is deemed a pseudogene. The CDR3 spans 15 residues. This CDR3 reads CVRSLEGRAHEKLFF. Written as DNA, the CDR3 is TGTGTCAGAAGCTTAGAGGGCAGGGCTCACGAAAAACTGTTTTTT.

The chain carries TRBV28 and TRBJ2-7; 10 bases line up with TRBD2. This CDR3 is built from 14 residues. V lost 4 bases, J lost 4 bases, and 4 bases stayed unmatched. The germline gives CDR1 MDHEN, CDR2 SYDVKM. Here the CDR3 DNA reads TGTGCCAGCAGTTCATTAGCGGGAGGTTACGAGCAGTACTTC. Encoded protein: CASSSLAGGYEQYF.

The chain combines TRBV10-2 with TRBJ1-2; 7 nucleotides match TRBD1. Germline V gene data show CDR1 as WSHSY and CDR2 as SAAADI. The J segment lost 4 bases and the V segment lost 3 bases, leaving 8 bases of the junction unmatched. The CDR3 has 15 amino acids. The CDR3 here is CASSEGTVFAYGYTF. CDR3 sequence (DNA): TGCGCCAGCAGTGAAGGGACAGTCTTCGCCTATGGCTACACCTTC.